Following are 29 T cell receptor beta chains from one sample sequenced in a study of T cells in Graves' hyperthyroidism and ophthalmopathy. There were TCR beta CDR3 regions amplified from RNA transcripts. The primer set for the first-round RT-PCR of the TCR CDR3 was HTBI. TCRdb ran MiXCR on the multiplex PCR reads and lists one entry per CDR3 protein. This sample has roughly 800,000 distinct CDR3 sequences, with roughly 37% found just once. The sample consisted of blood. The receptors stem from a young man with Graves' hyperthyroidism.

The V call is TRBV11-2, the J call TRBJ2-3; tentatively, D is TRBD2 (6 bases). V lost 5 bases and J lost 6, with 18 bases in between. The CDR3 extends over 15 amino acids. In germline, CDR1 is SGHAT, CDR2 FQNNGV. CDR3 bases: TGTGCCAGCAGCCCATTGATGAGGCTAGCGGATACGCAGTATTTT. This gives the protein CASSPLMRLADTQYF.

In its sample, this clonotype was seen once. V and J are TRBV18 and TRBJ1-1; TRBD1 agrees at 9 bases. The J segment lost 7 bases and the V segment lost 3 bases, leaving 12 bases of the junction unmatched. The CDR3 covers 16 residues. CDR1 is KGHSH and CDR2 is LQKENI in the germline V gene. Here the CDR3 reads CASSPTRTGVSDEAFF. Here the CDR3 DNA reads TGTGCCAGCTCACCCACGAGGACAGGGGTTTCGGATGAAGCTTTCTTT.

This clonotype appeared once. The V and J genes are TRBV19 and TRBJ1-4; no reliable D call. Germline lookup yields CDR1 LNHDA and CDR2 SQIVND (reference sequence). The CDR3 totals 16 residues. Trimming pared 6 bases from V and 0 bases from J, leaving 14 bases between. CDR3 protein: CASSPFEGSTNEKLFF. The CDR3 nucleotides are TGTGCCAGTAGCCCCTTTGAGGGTTCAACTAATGAAAAACTGTTTTTT. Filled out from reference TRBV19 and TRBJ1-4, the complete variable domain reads DGGITQSPKYLFRKEGQNVTLSCEQNLNHDAMYWYRQDPGQGLRLIYYSQIVNDFQKGDIAEGYSVSREKKESFPLTVTSAQKNPTAFYLCASSPFEGSTNEKLFFGSGTQLSVL.

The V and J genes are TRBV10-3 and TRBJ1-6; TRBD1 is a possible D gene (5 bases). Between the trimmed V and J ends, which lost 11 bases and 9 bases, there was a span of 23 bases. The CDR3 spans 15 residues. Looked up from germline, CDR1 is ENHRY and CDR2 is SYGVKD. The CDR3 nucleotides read TGTGCCTCCCGCCAGGGAGTGATCTTTGGTTCACCCCTCCACTTT. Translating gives CASRQGVIFGSPLHF.

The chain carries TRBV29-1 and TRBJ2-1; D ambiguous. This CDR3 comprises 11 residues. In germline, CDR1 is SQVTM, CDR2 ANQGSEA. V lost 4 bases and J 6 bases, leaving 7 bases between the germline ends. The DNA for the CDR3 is TGCAGCGTTGGTAGGGCCAATGAGCAGTTCTTC. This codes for CSVGRANEQFF.

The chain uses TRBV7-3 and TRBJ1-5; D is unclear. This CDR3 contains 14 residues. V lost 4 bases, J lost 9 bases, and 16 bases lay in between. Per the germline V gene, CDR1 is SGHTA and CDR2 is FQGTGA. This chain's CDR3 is CASSSTPCPWPQHF. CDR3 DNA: TGTGCCAGCAGCTCGACCCCTTGTCCTTGGCCCCAGCATTTT.

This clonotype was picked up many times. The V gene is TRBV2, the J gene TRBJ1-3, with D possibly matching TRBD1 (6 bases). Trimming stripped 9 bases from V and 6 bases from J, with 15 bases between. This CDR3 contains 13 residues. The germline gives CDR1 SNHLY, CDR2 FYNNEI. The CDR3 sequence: CARRYRDLNTIYF. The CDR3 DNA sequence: TGTGCCAGACGTTACAGGGACCTAAACACCATATATTTT.

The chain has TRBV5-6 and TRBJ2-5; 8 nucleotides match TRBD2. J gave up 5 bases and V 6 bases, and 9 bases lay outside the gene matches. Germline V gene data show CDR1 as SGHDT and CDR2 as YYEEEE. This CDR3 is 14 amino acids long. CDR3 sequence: CASMLSGGWETQYF. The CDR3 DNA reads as TGTGCCAGCATGCTAAGCGGGGGATGGGAGACCCAGTACTTC.

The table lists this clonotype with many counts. CDR3 in amino acids: CASSLGLAGDYEQYF. The DNA of the CDR3 is TGCGCCAGCAGCCTGGGACTAGCGGGAGACTACGAGCAGTACTTC. The genes are TRBV5-1 and TRBJ2-7, with 14 bases identical to TRBD2. V was pared by 4 bases and J by 3 bases, with 3 bases of the junction left unmatched. This CDR3 contains 15 residues. Germline CDR1 reads SGHRS; CDR2 reads YFSETQ.

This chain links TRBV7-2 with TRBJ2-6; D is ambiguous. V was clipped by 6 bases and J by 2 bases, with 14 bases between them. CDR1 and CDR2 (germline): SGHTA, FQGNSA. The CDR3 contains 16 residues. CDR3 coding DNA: TGTGCCAGCAGTCCCCTCCAGGTCCCTGGGGCCAACGTCCTGACTTTC. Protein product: CASSPLQVPGANVLTF.

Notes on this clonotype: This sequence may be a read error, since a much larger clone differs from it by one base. CDR3 in amino acids: CAISETPTGGGALSDGANVLTF. The CDR3 DNA follows: TGTGCCATCAGTGAGACCCCAACGGGAGGTGGGGCCCTCAGCGACGGGGCCAACGTCCTGACTTTC. The chain recombines TRBV10-3 with TRBJ2-6, with 7 bases that match TRBD2. Germline V gene lookup returns CDR1 ENHRY and CDR2 SYGVKD. V gave up 2 bases and J gave up 4 bases; unmatched junction bases: 23. The CDR3 totals 22 residues.

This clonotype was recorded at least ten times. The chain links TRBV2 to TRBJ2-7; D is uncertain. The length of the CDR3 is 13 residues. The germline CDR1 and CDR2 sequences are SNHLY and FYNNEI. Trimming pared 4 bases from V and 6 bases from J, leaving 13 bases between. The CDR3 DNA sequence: TGTGCCAGCAGTGCGCCTAGTACTGGCGAGCAGTACTTC. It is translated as CASSAPSTGEQYF.

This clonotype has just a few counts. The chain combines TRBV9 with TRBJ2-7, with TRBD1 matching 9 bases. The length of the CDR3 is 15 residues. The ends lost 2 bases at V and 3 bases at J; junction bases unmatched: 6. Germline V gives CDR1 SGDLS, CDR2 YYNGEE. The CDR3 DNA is TGTGCCAGCAGCGTTGACCCGGGACAGGGCTACGAGCAGTACTTC. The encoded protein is CASSVDPGQGYEQYF.

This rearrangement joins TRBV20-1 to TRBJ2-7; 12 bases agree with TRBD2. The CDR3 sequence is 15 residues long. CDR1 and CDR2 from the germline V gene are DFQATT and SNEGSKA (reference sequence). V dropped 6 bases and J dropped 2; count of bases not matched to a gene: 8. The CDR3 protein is CSAEALAGGTYEQYF. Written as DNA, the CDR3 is TGCAGTGCCGAGGCCCTAGCGGGGGGGACCTACGAGCAGTACTTC.

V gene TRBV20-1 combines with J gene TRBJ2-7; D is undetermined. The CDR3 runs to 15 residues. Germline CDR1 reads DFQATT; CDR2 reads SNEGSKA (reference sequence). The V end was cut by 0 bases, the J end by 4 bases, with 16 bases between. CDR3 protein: CSARDLVPDRYEQYF. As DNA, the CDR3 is TGCAGTGCTAGAGATCTGGTACCCGATAGGTACGAGCAGTACTTC.

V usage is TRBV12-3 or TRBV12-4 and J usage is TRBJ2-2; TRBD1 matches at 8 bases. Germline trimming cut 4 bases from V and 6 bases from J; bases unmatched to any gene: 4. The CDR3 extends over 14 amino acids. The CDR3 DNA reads TGTGCCAGCAGTTCAGGGGGCTTGGCCGGGGAGCTGTTTTTT. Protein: CASSSGGLAGELFF.

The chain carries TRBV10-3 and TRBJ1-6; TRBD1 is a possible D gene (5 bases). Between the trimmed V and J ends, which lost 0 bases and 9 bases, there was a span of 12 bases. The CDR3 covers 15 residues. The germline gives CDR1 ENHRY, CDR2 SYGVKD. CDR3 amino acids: CAISESTVRSSPLHF. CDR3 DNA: TGTGCCATCAGTGAGTCGACAGTTCGGTCTTCACCCCTCCACTTT.

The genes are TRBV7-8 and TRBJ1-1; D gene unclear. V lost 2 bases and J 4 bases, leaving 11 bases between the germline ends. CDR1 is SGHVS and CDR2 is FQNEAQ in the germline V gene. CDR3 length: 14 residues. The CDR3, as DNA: TGTGCCAGCAGCTTAACGACCCCGTGCACTGAAGCTTTCTTT. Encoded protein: CASSLTTPCTEAFF. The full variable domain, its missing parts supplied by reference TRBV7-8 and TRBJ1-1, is GAGVSQSPRYKVAKRGQDVALRCDPISGHVSLFWYQQALGQGPEFLTYFQNEAQLDKSGLPSDRFFAERPEGSVSTLKIQRTQQEDSAVYLCASSLTTPCTEAFFGQGTRLTVV.

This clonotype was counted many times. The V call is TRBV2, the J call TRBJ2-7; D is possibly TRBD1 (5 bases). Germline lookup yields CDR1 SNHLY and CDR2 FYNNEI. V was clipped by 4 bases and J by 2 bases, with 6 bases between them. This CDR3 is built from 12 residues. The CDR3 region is CASSVGAYEQYF. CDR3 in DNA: TGTGCCAGCAGTGTAGGGGCCTACGAGCAGTACTTC.

This chain's CDR3 is CASSAVVEGGNYEQYF. The CDR3 DNA is TGTGCCAGCAGCGCAGTCGTGGAGGGAGGGAACTACGAGCAGTACTTC. The V and J genes are TRBV7-6 and TRBJ2-7; 7 nucleotides align to TRBD2. This CDR3 is 16 amino acids long. Germline V gene data show CDR1 as SGHVS and CDR2 as FNYEAQ. The V segment lost 5 bases and the J segment 3 bases; nucleotides outside the gene matches: 13.

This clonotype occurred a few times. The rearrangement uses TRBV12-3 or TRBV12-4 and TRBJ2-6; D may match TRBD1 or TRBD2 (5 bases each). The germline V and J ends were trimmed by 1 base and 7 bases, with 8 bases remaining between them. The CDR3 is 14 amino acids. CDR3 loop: CASSLGGAANVLTF. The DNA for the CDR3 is TGTGCCAGCAGTTTAGGAGGGGCAGCCAACGTCCTGACTTTC.

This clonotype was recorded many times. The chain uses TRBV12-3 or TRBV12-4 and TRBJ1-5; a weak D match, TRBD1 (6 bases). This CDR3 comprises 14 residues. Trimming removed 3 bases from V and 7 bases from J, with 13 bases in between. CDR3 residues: CASSLPGGRQPQHF. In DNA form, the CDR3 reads TGTGCCAGCAGTTTGCCTGGGGGCCGCCAGCCCCAGCATTTT.

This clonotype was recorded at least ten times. The CDR3 loop is CASSETPHPGTF. CDR3 in DNA: TGTGCCAGCAGTGAAACCCCCCATCCAGGGACCTTC. The rearrangement uses TRBV2 and TRBJ1-2, with D possibly TRBD1 on 5 matching bases. This CDR3 region has 12 residues. Germline CDR1 reads SNHLY; CDR2 reads FYNNEI. V lost 2 bases and J 14 bases, leaving 15 bases between the germline ends.

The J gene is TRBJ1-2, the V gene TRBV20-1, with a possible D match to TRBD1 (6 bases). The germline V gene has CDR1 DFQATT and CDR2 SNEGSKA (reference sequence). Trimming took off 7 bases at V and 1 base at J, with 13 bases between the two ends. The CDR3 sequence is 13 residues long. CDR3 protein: CSVGGRINYGYTF. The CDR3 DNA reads TGCAGTGTAGGGGGACGGATTAACTATGGCTACACCTTC.

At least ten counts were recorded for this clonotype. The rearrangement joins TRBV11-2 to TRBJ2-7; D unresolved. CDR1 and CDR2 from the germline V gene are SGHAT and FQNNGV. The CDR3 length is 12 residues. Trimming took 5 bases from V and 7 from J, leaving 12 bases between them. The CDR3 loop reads CASSPIGSEQYF. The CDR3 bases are TGTGCCAGCAGCCCCATCGGATCGGAGCAGTACTTC.

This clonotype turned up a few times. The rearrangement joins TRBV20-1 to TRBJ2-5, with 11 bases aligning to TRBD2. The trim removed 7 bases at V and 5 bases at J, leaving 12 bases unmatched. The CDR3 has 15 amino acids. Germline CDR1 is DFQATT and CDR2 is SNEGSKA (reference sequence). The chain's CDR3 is CSVRTSGRGGETQYF. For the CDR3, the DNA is TGCAGTGTGAGAACTAGCGGGAGAGGGGGGGAGACCCAGTACTTC.

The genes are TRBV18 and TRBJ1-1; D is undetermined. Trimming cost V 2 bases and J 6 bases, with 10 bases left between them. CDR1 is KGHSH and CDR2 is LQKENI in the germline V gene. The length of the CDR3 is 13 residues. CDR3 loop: CASSPFPVPEAFF. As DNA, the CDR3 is TGTGCCAGCTCACCATTCCCTGTACCTGAAGCTTTCTTT.

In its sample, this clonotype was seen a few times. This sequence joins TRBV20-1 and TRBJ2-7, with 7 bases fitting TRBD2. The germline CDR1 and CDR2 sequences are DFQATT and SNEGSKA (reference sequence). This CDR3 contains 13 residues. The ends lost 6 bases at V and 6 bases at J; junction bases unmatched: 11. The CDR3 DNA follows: TGCAGTGCCGACGAGGGGAGCGGGGTCGAGCAGTACTTC. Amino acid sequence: CSADEGSGVEQYF.

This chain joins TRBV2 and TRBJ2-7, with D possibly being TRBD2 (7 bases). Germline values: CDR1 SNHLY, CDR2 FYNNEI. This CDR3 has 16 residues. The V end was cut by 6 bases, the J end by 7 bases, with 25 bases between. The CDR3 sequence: CASSVAPRGRGDEQYF. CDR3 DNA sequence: TGTGCCAGCAGCGTAGCCCCAAGGGGGAGGGGGGATGAGCAGTACTTC.